The 28 T cell receptor beta chains presented below share a single source sample, sequenced in a study of graft-versus-host responses after intestinal transplantation. Measured with immunoSEQ multiplex PCR; TCRdb has only the in-frame clones, and not every one. The table has about 70,000 clones, around 90% seen once. The antigens for these receptors are not known. The starting material was unstimulated CD8+ T cells sorted from spleen or lymph node cells, obtained before intestinal transplant. All receptors come from a human donor who received an intestinal transplant.

The V call is TRBV2, the J call TRBJ2-7; D call uncertain. Between the trimmed V and J ends, which lost 4 bases and 1 base, there was a span of 8 bases. Looked up from germline, CDR1 is SNHLY and CDR2 is FYNNEI. The CDR3 consists of 13 residues. Here the CDR3 reads CASSVPQSYEQYF. The CDR3 nucleotides read TGTGCCAGCAGTGTTCCCCAATCCTACGAGCAGTACTTC.

The chain recombines TRBV9 with TRBJ2-7, with a weak D call TRBD1 (5 bases). There are 15 residues in the CDR3. V was cut by 0 bases and J by 0 bases, with 10 bases left in between. Germline V gene lookup returns CDR1 SGDLS and CDR2 YYNGEE. For the CDR3, the DNA is TGTGCCAGCAGCGTAGGTGGGGCCAGCTCCTACGAGCAGTACTTC. Residues: CASSVGGASSYEQYF. The full variable domain, completed using reference TRBV9 and TRBJ2-7, is DSGVTQTPKHLITATGQRVTLRCSPRSGDLSVYWYQQSLDQGLQFLIQYYNGEERAKGNILERFSAQQFPDLHSELNLSSLELGDSALYFCASSVGGASSYEQYFGPGTRLTVT.

This chain links TRBV11-2 with TRBJ2-7; 9 bases are shared with TRBD2. V shed 1 base, J shed 0 bases, and the junction held 4 bases outside the gene matches. Looked up from germline, CDR1 is SGHAT and CDR2 is FQNNGV. The CDR3 has 16 residues. The CDR3, as DNA: TGTGCCAGCAGCTTAGCTAGCGGGGAGATCTCCTACGAGCAGTACTTC. Amino acid sequence: CASSLASGEISYEQYF.

The V gene is TRBV19, the J gene TRBJ1-2; 7 nucleotides line up with TRBD1. Germline V gene data show CDR1 as LNHDA and CDR2 as SQIVND (reference sequence). The length of the CDR3 is 13 residues. V dropped 5 bases and J dropped 3; count of bases not matched to a gene: 3. The CDR3 DNA reads TGTGCCAGTAGTTCAACAGGGGACTATGGCTACACCTTC. Translating it yields CASSSTGDYGYTF.

This clone was picked up a small number of times. The V and J genes are TRBV7-2 and TRBJ1-2; 7 bases map to TRBD1. Germline loops: CDR1 SGHTA, CDR2 FQGNSA. Trimming cost V 5 bases and J 4 bases; bases outside gene matches: 7. The CDR3 extends over 14 amino acids. CDR3 residues: CASSPKGQSYGYTF. DNA of the CDR3: TGTGCCAGCAGCCCCAAGGGACAGAGCTATGGCTACACCTTC. The full variable domain, with the rest looked up from reference TRBV7-2 and TRBJ1-2, is GAGVSQSPSNKVTEKGKDVELRCDPISGHTALYWYRQSLGQGLEFLIYFQGNSAPDKSGLPSDRFSAERTGGSVSTLTIQRTQQEDSAVYLCASSPKGQSYGYTFGSGTRLTVV.

This chain uses TRBV2 with TRBJ2-1, with 7 bases fitting TRBD2. The trim removed 2 bases at V and 5 bases at J, leaving 6 bases unmatched. The CDR3 loop spans 15 amino acids. The germline CDR1 and CDR2 sequences are SNHLY and FYNNEI. The CDR3 reads CASSEWASGNNEQFF. CDR3 bases: TGTGCCAGCAGTGAATGGGCTAGCGGTAACAATGAGCAGTTCTTC. The full variable domain, with the rest looked up from reference TRBV2 and TRBJ2-1, is EPEVTQTPSHQVTQMGQEVILRCVPISNHLYFYWYRQILGQKVEFLVSFYNNEISEKSEIFDDQFSVERPDGSNFTLKIRSTKLEDSAMYFCASSEWASGNNEQFFGPGTRLTVL.

The V call is TRBV5-6, the J call TRBJ1-1, with 7 bases aligning to TRBD1. This CDR3 is 14 amino acids long. The ends lost 0 bases at V and 4 bases at J; junction bases unmatched: 3. From germline, CDR1 is SGHDT and CDR2 YYEEEE. In nucleotides, the CDR3 is TGTGCCAGCAGCTTGGGCGGACAGGTCACTGAAGCTTTCTTT. It specifies CASSLGGQVTEAFF. Complete variable domain (other parts from reference TRBV5-6 and TRBJ1-1): DAGVTQSPTHLIKTRGQQVTLRCSPKSGHDTVSWYQQALGQGPQFIFQYYEEEERQRGNFPDRFSGHQFPNYSSELNVNALLLGDSALYLCASSLGGQVTEAFFGQGTRLTVV.

CDR3 in amino acids: CASGIGTGGRETQYF. The CDR3 bases are TGTGCCAGCGGGATAGGGACAGGGGGCAGGGAGACCCAGTACTTC. The chain carries TRBV19 and TRBJ2-5; 12 bases match TRBD1. V lost 9 bases and J lost 5; bases outside the gene matches: 10. This CDR3 has 15 residues. The germline V gene encodes CDR1 LNHDA and CDR2 SQIVND (reference sequence).

J is TRBJ1-5 and V is TRBV2; D is uncertain. CDR3 length equals 13 residues. Per germline, CDR1 SNHLY and CDR2 FYNNEI. V lost 8 bases to trimming and J lost 0 bases, with 8 bases between them. DNA for the CDR3: TGTGCCAGCTCGGTATATAGCAATCAGCCCCAGCATTTT. Translation: CASSVYSNQPQHF.

The V and J genes are TRBV13 and TRBJ2-5, with D perhaps TRBD2 (6 bases). V lost 5 bases and J lost 5, with 15 bases in between. Germline CDR1 reads PRHDT; CDR2 reads FYEKMQ (reference sequence). The CDR3 sequence is 14 residues long. The CDR3: CASSPGLAGETQYF. CDR3 nucleotides: TGTGCCAGCAGCCCCGGACTTGCGGGGGAGACCCAGTACTTC.

The chain recombines TRBV9 with TRBJ1-6, with D possibly matching TRBD1 (6 bases). Between the trimmed V and J ends, which lost 4 bases and 5 bases, there was a span of 16 bases. CDR3 size: 16 residues. CDR1 SGDLS and CDR2 YYNGEE come from the germline V gene. For the CDR3, the DNA is TGTGCCAGCAGCCCCCGAGACAGGAGTCATAATTCACCCCTCCACTTT. This translates into CASSPRDRSHNSPLHF.

This clone is a singleton in its sample. The genes are TRBV27 and TRBJ1-5; TRBD1 is a possible D gene (6 bases). V was cut by 8 bases and J by 3 bases, with 8 bases left in between. Germline V lookup: CDR1 MNHEY, CDR2 SMNVEV (reference sequence). The CDR3 spans 12 residues. CDR3 sequence (DNA): TGTGCCAGCCAGGGACACAATCAGCCCCAGCATTTT. The encoded protein is CASQGHNQPQHF.

This clone was counted once. V gene TRBV2 combines with J gene TRBJ2-1; TRBD2 agrees at 8 bases. Germline V CDR1 and CDR2: SNHLY, FYNNEI. This CDR3 spans 15 amino acids. V shed 3 bases, J shed 8 bases, and the junction held 9 bases outside the gene matches. CDR3 DNA: TGTGCCAGCAGTGAGGGTCTAGCGGGTCACGATGAGCAGTTCTTC. Protein product: CASSEGLAGHDEQFF.

The chain joins TRBV11-3 to TRBJ2-1; TRBD2 aligns across 7 bases. This CDR3 is built from 12 residues. Germline values: CDR1 SGHNT, CDR2 YENEEA. The V and J ends lost 4 bases and 8 bases, in that order; junction bases with no gene match: 2. The CDR3 here is CASSSSGDEQFF. The CDR3 region has the DNA TGTGCCAGCAGCTCCAGCGGGGATGAGCAGTTCTTC.

The rearrangement uses TRBV14 and TRBJ2-1; D might be TRBD2 (6 bases). The V end was cut by 6 bases, the J end by 7 bases, with 13 bases between. CDR1 SGHDN and CDR2 FVKESK come from the germline V gene. CDR3 length: 13 residues. The CDR3 nucleotides are TGTGCCAGCAGACCCGGGACTTCGAATGAGCAGTTCTTC. This codes for CASRPGTSNEQFF.

This chain links TRBV6-5 with TRBJ1-2, with unresolved D. The V end was cut by 7 bases, the J end by 6 bases, with 18 bases between. CDR3 size: 14 residues. In germline, CDR1 is MNHEY, CDR2 SVGAGI. The DNA of the CDR3 is TGTGCCAGCATAGGGCGGGGTTCCTCTCATGGCTACACCTTC. Its translation is CASIGRGSSHGYTF.

The CDR3 nucleotides are TGTGCCAGCAGCCAAGATCCCGCCCCAGGAGCTTTCTTT. Protein: CASSQDPAPGAFF. The chain has TRBV4-2 and TRBJ1-1; unclear D gene. The germline gives CDR1 LGHNA, CDR2 YNFKEQ. Between the trimmed V and J ends, which lost 0 bases and 10 bases, there was a span of 12 bases. The CDR3 runs to 13 residues.

The chain recombines TRBV23-1 with TRBJ2-2; maybe TRBD1 (7 bases). TRBV23-1 is an ORF, with its function uncertain. The CDR3 is made up of 15 amino acids. The V end lost 8 bases, the J end lost 2 bases, and 15 bases lay between the germline ends. The CDR3 DNA reads TGCGCCAGCGGGACTCAGGGGGTTAACACCGGGGAGCTGTTTTTT. Translation: CASGTQGVNTGELFF.

The rearrangement uses TRBV9 and TRBJ1-1, with 8 bases that match TRBD1. The CDR3 sequence is 14 residues long. The J segment lost 6 bases and the V segment lost 2 bases, leaving 6 bases of the junction unmatched. The germline gives CDR1 SGDLS, CDR2 YYNGEE. This CDR3 reads CASSVAGGLSEAFF. The DNA for the CDR3 is TGTGCCAGCAGCGTGGCAGGGGGCTTATCTGAAGCTTTCTTT.

The chain is built from TRBV10-3 and TRBJ2-5; D possibly corresponds to TRBD1 (6 bases). CDR3 length: 16 residues. The V end lost 2 bases, the J end lost 5 bases, and 18 bases lay between the germline ends. The V gene's germline CDR1 is ENHRY and CDR2 SYGVKD. The DNA for the CDR3 is TGTGCCATCAGTGAGCCGCAGTTGGGGGCAGGGGAGACCCAGTACTTC. This translates into CAISEPQLGAGETQYF.

The chain carries TRBV4-1 and TRBJ1-1, with no clear D. CDR3 length equals 17 residues. Germline loops: CDR1 MGHRA, CDR2 YSYEKL. The V end was cut by 1 base, the J end by 4 bases, with 19 bases between. CDR3 coding DNA: TGCGCCAGCAGCCAAGTGAAGTTCGAGGACGGGAGCACTGAAGCTTTCTTT. It is translated as CASSQVKFEDGSTEAFF.

The chain recombines TRBV5-1 with TRBJ1-5; 8 bases line up with TRBD1. This CDR3 comprises 13 residues. Trimming removed 3 bases from V and 4 bases from J; junction bases left unmatched: 0. CDR1 is SGHRS and CDR2 is YFSETQ in the germline V gene. The DNA of the CDR3 is TGCGCCAGCAGCTGGACAGGGAATCAGCCCCAGCATTTT. Translating it yields CASSWTGNQPQHF.

The DNA of the CDR3 is TGTGCCAGCGGCCACAACGAGCAGTACTTC. It translates to CASGHNEQYF. The V and J genes are TRBV11-2 and TRBJ2-7; D is uncertain. Trimming cost V 8 bases and J 5 bases, with 7 bases left between them. The CDR3 is 10 residues long. Germline V gene lookup returns CDR1 SGHAT and CDR2 FQNNGV.

This clone was counted a single time. The sample holds other DNA sequences that translate to the same CDR3. This chain connects TRBV6-5 to TRBJ1-1; D is possibly TRBD1 (5 bases). The V gene lost 2 bases and the J gene lost 1 base, with 5 bases spanning the gap. This CDR3 contains 13 residues. Germline V gene data show CDR1 as MNHEY and CDR2 as SVGAGI. Written as DNA, the CDR3 is TGTGCCAGCAGTTACCAGGGGAACACTGAAGCTTTCTTT. Translating gives CASSYQGNTEAFF.

This sequence joins TRBV7-3 and TRBJ2-7; TRBD1 aligns across 8 bases. Germline CDR1 SGHTA, CDR2 FQGTGA. The CDR3 totals 14 residues. V was clipped by 6 bases and J by 4 bases; unmatched bases: 8. Here the CDR3 DNA reads TGTGCCAGCAGACACGGACAGGGAACGTACGAGCAGTACTTC. Translating gives CASRHGQGTYEQYF.

The chain is built from TRBV9 and TRBJ1-1; D perhaps matches TRBD1 (5 bases). The V gene's germline CDR1 is SGDLS and CDR2 YYNGEE. The CDR3 totals 13 residues. Trimming removed 3 bases from V and 5 bases from J, with 11 bases in between. CDR3 residues: CASSESGGTEAFF. For the CDR3, the DNA is TGTGCCAGCAGCGAGAGTGGGGGGACTGAAGCTTTCTTT. The full variable domain, in which reference TRBV9 and TRBJ1-1 provide the parts outside the CDR3, is DSGVTQTPKHLITATGQRVTLRCSPRSGDLSVYWYQQSLDQGLQFLIQYYNGEERAKGNILERFSAQQFPDLHSELNLSSLELGDSALYFCASSESGGTEAFFGQGTRLTVV.

The chain links TRBV6-5 to TRBJ1-2, with TRBD1 as a possible D gene (5 bases). V dropped 2 bases and J dropped 5 bases, with 9 bases sitting between them. Germline CDR1 reads MNHEY; CDR2 reads SVGAGI. This CDR3 region has 13 residues. CDR3 loop: CASSYGAIYGYTF. As DNA, the CDR3 is TGTGCCAGCAGTTACGGGGCAATATATGGCTACACCTTC.

V and J are TRBV21-1 and TRBJ2-7; the tabulated D call, TRBD2, remains unverified against the DNA. TRBV21-1 is listed as a pseudogene. The CDR3 is 15 residues long. The CDR3 loop is CASSMGTSGSYEQYF. Here the CDR3 DNA reads TGTGCCAGCAGCATGGGGACTAGCGGGAGCTACGAGCAGTACTTC.